This entry describes one TCR beta chain. The germline V and J ends were trimmed by 0 bases and 4 bases, with 10 bases remaining between them. CDR1 and CDR2 (germline): LNHNV, YYDKDF (reference sequence). This CDR3 region has 14 residues. This sample stems from a study of T cell responses to AZD1222 COVID-19 vaccine. Only in-frame clones appear in the TCRdb table, and some are missing; sequencing was by immunoSEQ multiplex PCR. The data contain roughly 130,000 clones, 75% to 95% of them singletons. The TCR comes from an adult in good health. The chain links TRBV15 to TRBJ2-7; maybe TRBD1 (5 bases). The sequencing used peripheral blood, collected on day 0 of AZD1222 vaccination. In DNA form, the CDR3 reads TGTGCCACCAGCAGAGAGACAGACGAGTACGAGCAGTACTTC. Protein: CATSRETDEYEQYF.